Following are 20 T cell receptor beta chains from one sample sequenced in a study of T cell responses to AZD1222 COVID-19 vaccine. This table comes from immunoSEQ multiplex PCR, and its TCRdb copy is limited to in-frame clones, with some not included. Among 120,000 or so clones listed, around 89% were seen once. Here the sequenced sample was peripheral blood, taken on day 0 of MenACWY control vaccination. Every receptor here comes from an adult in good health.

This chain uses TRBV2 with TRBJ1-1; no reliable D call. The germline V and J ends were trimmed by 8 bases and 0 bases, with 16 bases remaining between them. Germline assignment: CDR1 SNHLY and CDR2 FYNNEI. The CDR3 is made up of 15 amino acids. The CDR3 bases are TGTGCCAGCCGGAAGGGAGAGAATTTGAACACTGAAGCTTTCTTT. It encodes CASRKGENLNTEAFF.

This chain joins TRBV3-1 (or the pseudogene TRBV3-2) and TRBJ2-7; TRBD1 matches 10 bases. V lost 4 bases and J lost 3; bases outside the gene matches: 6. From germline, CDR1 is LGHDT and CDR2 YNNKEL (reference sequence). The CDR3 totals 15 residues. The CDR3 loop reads CASSRPGTGDYEQYF. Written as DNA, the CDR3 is TGTGCCAGCAGCCGGCCGGGGACAGGGGACTACGAGCAGTACTTC.

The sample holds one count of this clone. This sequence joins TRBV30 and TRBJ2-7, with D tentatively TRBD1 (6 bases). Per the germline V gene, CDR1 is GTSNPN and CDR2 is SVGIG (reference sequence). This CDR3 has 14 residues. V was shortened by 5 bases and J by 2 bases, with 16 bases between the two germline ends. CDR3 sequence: CAWDKQGPAYEQYF. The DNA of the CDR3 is TGTGCCTGGGATAAACAGGGTCCTGCCTACGAGCAGTACTTC.

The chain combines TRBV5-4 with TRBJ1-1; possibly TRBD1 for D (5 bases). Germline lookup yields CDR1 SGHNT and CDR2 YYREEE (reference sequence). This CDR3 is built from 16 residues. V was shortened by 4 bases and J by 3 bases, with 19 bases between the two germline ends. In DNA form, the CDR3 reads TGTGCCAGCAGCCTAGGGACGGTGGGAGTATACACTGAAGCTTTCTTT. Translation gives CASSLGTVGVYTEAFF.

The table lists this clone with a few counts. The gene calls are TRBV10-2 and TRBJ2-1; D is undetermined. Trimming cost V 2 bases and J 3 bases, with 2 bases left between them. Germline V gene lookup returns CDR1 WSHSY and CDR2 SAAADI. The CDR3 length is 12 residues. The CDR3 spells CASSERYNEQFF. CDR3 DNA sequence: TGCGCCAGCAGTGAGCGCTACAATGAGCAGTTCTTC.

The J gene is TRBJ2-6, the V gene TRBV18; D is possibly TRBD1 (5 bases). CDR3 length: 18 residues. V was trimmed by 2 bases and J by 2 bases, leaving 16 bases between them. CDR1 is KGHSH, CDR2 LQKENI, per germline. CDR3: CASSPVQQGSTGANVLTF. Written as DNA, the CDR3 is TGTGCCAGCTCACCAGTTCAGCAGGGAAGCACTGGGGCCAACGTCCTGACTTTC.

The CDR3 spells CAISESRGLGEKLFF. Written as DNA, the CDR3 is TGTGCCATCAGTGAGTCCAGGGGGCTGGGTGAAAAACTGTTTTTT. The rearrangement uses TRBV10-3 and TRBJ1-4; 8 bases map to TRBD1. The CDR3 loop spans 15 amino acids. V lost 0 bases to trimming and J lost 7 bases; unmatched junction nucleotides: 4. Germline-derived CDR1 and CDR2 are ENHRY and SYGVKD.

CDR3 DNA sequence: TGCGCCCCCAGGGGAGGGGGTAAGAACGAGCAGTACTTC. Encoded protein: CAPRGGGKNEQYF. The chain carries TRBV4-1 and TRBJ2-7, with D possibly matching TRBD2 (7 bases). V gave up 11 bases and J gave up 5 bases, with 19 bases separating them. Germline V gene sequence: CDR1 MGHRA, CDR2 YSYEKL. The CDR3 is 13 residues long.

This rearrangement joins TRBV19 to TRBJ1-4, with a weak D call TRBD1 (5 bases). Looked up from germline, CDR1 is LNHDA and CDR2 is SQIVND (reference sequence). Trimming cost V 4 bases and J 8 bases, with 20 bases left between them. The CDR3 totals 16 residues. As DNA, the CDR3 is TGTGCCAGTAGTACCCCGGGACTGTCGATCGTGGAAAAACTGTTTTTT. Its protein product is CASSTPGLSIVEKLFF.

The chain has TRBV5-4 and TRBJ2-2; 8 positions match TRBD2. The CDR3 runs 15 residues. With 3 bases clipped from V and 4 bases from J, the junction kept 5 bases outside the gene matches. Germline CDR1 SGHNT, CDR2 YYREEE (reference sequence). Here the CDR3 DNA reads TGTGCCAGCAGCTCCGTAGCGGGGCGCACCGGGGAGCTGTTTTTT. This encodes CASSSVAGRTGELFF.

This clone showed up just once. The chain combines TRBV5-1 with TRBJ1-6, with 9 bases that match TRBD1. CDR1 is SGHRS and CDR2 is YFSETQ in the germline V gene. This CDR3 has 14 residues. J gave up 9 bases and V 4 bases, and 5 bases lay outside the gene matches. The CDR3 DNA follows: TGCGCCAGCAGCCAGTCGACAGGGGGTTCACCCCTCCACTTT. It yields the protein CASSQSTGGSPLHF.

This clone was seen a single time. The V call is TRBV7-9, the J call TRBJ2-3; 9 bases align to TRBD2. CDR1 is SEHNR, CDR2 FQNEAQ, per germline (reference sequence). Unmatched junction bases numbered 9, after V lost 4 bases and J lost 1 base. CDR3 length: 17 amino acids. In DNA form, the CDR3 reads TGTGCCAGCAGCTCCCTCAGGGCTAGCGGGGGCACAGATACGCAGTATTTT. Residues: CASSSLRASGGTDTQYF.

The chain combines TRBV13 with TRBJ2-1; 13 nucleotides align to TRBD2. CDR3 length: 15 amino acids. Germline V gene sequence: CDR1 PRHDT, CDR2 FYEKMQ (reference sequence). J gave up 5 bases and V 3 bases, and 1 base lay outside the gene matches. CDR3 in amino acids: CASSLGLAGHNEQFF. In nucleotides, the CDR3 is TGTGCCAGCAGCTTGGGACTAGCGGGACACAATGAGCAGTTCTTC.

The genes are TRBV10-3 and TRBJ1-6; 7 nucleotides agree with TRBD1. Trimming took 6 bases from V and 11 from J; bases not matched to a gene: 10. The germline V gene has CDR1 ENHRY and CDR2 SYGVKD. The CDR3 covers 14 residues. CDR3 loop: CAISGDSGVAPLHF. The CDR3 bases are TGTGCCATCAGCGGGGACAGTGGCGTGGCACCCCTCCACTTT.

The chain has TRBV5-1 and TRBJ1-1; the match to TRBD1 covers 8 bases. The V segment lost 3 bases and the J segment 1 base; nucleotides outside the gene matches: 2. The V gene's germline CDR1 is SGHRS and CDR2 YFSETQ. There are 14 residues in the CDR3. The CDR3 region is CASSSGGWNTEAFF. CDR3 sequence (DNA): TGCGCCAGCAGCTCAGGGGGCTGGAACACTGAAGCTTTCTTT.

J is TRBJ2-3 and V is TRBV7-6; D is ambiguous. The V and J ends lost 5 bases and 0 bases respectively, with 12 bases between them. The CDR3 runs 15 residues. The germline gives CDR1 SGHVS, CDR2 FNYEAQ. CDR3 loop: CASSPADGSTDTQYF. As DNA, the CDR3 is TGTGCCAGCAGCCCCGCAGACGGGAGCACAGATACGCAGTATTTT.

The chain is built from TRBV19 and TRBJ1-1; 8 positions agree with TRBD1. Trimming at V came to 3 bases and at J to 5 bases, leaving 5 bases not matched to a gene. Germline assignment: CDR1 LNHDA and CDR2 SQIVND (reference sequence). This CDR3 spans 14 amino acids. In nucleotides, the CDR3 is TGTGCCAGTAGTATCCAGGGGGCGAGGACTGAAGCTTTCTTT. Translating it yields CASSIQGARTEAFF. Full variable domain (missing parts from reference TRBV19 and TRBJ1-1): DGGITQSPKYLFRKEGQNVTLSCEQNLNHDAMYWYRQDPGQGLRLIYYSQIVNDFQKGDIAEGYSVSREKKESFPLTVTSAQKNPTAFYLCASSIQGARTEAFFGQGTRLTVV.

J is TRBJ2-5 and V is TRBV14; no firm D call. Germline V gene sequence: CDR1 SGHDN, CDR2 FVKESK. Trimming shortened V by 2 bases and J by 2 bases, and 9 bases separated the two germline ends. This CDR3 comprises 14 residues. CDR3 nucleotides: TGTGCCAGCAGCCAATTCGACGGGCAAGAGACCCAGTACTTC. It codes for CASSQFDGQETQYF. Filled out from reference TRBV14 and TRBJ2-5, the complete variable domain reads EAGVTQFPSHSVIEKGQTVTLRCDPISGHDNLYWYRRVMGKEIKFLLHFVKESKQDESGMPNNRFLAERTGGTYSTLKVQPAELEDSGVYFCASSQFDGQETQYFGPGTRLLVL.

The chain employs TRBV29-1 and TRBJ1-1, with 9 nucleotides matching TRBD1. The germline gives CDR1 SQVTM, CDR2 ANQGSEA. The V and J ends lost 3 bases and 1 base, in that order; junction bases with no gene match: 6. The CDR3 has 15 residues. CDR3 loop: CSVDPKQGANTEAFF. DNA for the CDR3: TGCAGCGTTGACCCAAAACAGGGGGCGAACACTGAAGCTTTCTTT.

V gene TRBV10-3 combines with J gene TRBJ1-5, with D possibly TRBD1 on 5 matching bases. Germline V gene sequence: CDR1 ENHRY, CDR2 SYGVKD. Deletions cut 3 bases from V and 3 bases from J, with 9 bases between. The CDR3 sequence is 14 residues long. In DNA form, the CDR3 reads TGTGCCATCAGTGAACAGGAGAACAATCAGCCCCAGCATTTT. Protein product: CAISEQENNQPQHF.